This T cell receptor (beta chain) stems from a study of blood T cell repertoires in COVID-19. Study overall: PBMCs, B-cell-depleted T cells, or T cells provided the cDNA or gDNA that made up the material.

In the authors' workflow: Nucleated cell counts were estimated from reference gene primer amplification. Repertoires were generated with immunoSEQ multiplex PCR, while TCRdb's copy carries only in-frame clones and drops some. The V and J calls and clone size are taken from that table; D and trimming were inferred from the DNA. Among 150,000 to 180,000 clones listed, roughly 71% were seen once. In its sample, this clone was seen a few times. In germline, CDR1 is SGHVS, CDR2 FQNEAQ. The CDR3 extends over 17 amino acids. With 1 base clipped from V and 9 bases from J, the junction kept 12 bases outside the gene matches.

The gene calls are TRBV7-8 and TRBJ1-6; 7 bases agree with TRBD1. Material: peripheral blood. This TCR was sampled from a woman aged 80 or over with acute or convalescent COVID-19. In DNA, the CDR3 is TGTGCCAGCAGCTTAGATGCTATGGAGACAGGGCCTTCACCCCTCCACTTT. Translating gives CASSLDAMETGPSPLHF.